One and the same sample provided the 3 T cell receptor beta chains below, sequenced in a study of shared clonotypes between healthy human individuals. The data were produced by immunoSEQ multiplex PCR, yet TCRdb's version contains in-frame clones alone and is incomplete. The sample includes fewer than 1.8 million clones, less than 99% seen only once; the top ten take roughly 0.36%. Sequencing used naive CD4+ T cells sorted from blood. Subset of the sample: CD45RA+ positively selected. The receptors derive from a man in his thirties or forties in good health.

The chain links TRBV5-6 to TRBJ2-7; D is unresolved. The V gene lost 0 bases and the J gene lost 2 bases, with 9 bases spanning the gap. The germline gives CDR1 SGHDT, CDR2 YYEEEE. CDR3 length: 14 amino acids. The CDR3 reads CASSLGGSAYEQYF. CDR3 bases: TGTGCCAGCAGCTTGGGTGGGTCCGCCTACGAGCAGTACTTC.

Notes on this clone: This sample also contains other DNA sequences that code for the same CDR3. CDR3 nucleotide sequence: TGTGCCAGCTCACCACCGGGGGTTGGCACTGAAGCTTTCTTT. It yields the protein CASSPPGVGTEAFF. The genes are TRBV18 and TRBJ1-1, with a possible D match to TRBD1 (5 bases). Trimming stripped 0 bases from V and 4 bases from J, with 9 bases between. Germline loops: CDR1 KGHSH, CDR2 LQKENI. The CDR3 contains 14 residues.

The V gene is TRBV7-6, the J gene TRBJ2-3; possibly TRBD2 for D (5 bases). From germline, CDR1 is SGHVS and CDR2 FNYEAQ. The ends were cut back, 0 bases at V and 3 bases at J, with 16 bases in the middle. The CDR3 has 17 amino acids. The CDR3 reads CASSLAQARLQTDTQYF. CDR3 nucleotides: TGTGCCAGCAGCTTAGCGCAGGCTAGACTACAAACAGATACGCAGTATTTT.